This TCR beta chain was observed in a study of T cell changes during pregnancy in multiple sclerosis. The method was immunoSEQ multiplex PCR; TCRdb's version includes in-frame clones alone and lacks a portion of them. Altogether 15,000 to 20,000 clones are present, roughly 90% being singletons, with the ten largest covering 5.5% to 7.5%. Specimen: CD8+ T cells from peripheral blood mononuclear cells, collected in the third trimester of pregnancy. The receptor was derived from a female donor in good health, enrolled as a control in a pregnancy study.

CDR3 sequence: CASSLGASGGYNEQFF. The CDR3 DNA reads TGTGCCAGCAGCTTAGGGGCTAGCGGGGGATACAATGAGCAGTTCTTC. The rearrangement joins TRBV7-9 to TRBJ2-1; 10 nucleotides match TRBD2. Germline V gene data show CDR1 as SEHNR and CDR2 as FQNEAQ (reference sequence). Germline trimming cut 1 base from V and 4 bases from J; bases unmatched to any gene: 4. The CDR3 has 16 residues.